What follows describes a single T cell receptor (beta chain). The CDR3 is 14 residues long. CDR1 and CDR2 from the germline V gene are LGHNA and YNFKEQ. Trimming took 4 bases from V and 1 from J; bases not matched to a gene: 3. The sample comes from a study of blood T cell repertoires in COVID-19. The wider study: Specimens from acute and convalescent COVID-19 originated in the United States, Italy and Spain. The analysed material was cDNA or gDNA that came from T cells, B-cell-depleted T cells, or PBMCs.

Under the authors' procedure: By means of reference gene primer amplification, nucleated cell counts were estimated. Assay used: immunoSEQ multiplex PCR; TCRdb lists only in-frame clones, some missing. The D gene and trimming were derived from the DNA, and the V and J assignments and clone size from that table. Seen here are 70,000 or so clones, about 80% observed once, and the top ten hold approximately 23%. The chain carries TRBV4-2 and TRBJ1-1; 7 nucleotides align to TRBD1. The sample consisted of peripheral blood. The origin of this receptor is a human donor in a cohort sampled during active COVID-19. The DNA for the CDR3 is TGTGCCAGCAGCCCGAGGGACAGGAACACTGAAGCTTTCTTT. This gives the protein CASSPRDRNTEAFF.